One and the same sample provided the 15 T cell receptor beta chains below, sequenced in a study of T-cell memory formation after mild COVID-19. TCRdb reprocessed the 5' RACE reads via MiXCR and lists one record per CDR3 protein. The sample has over 150,000 distinct CDR3 sequences, 10% to 15% seen once. The specimen was PBMCs or a T cell subset sorted from them (not recorded which). The receptors were sampled from a man aged 18 to 29 who had mild COVID-19 (a few samples of this study predate the infection). Cell type and time point are not known.

As regards this clonotype: The junction departs from the called germline gene at one end, perhaps through a read error. The chain employs TRBV28 and TRBJ2-2, with a possible D match to TRBD2 (5 bases). The CDR3 is 13 amino acids. The germline V gene has CDR1 MDHEN and CDR2 SYDVKM. The CDR3 DNA is TGTGCCAGCAGGTTAACATTGGCCGGGGTGCTGTTTTTT. Translation: CASRLTLAGVLFF.

This clonotype has a handful of counts. The chain carries TRBV7-9 and TRBJ2-6; D may correspond to TRBD1 or TRBD2 (5 bases each). The CDR3 has 14 amino acids. Germline V gene sequence: CDR1 SEHNR, CDR2 FQNEAQ (reference sequence). Deletions cut 9 bases from V and 2 bases from J, with 11 bases between. This CDR3 is CASPMGAGANVLTF. CDR3 DNA sequence: TGTGCCAGTCCAATGGGGGCTGGGGCCAACGTCCTGACTTTC.

J is TRBJ2-1 and V is TRBV6-2 or TRBV6-3; D call uncertain. Germline V gene lookup returns CDR1 MNHEY and CDR2 SVGEGT. The CDR3 covers 12 residues. V dropped 6 bases and J dropped 9 bases, with 12 bases sitting between them. CDR3 region: CASRGEHSEQFF. The CDR3, as DNA: TGTGCCAGCAGAGGAGAGCATAGTGAGCAGTTCTTC.

V is TRBV7-9 and J is TRBJ1-1; TRBD1 agrees at 8 bases. Germline V CDR1 and CDR2: SEHNR, FQNEAQ (reference sequence). The CDR3 covers 11 residues. V shed 4 bases and J 10 bases; nucleotides not matched to a gene: 2. The CDR3 sequence is CASSSDRVAFF. DNA for the CDR3: TGTGCCAGCAGCTCGGACAGGGTAGCTTTCTTT.

This clonotype came up a few times. The rearrangement uses TRBV12-3 or TRBV12-4 and TRBJ1-4; D unresolved. There are 17 residues in the CDR3. V was trimmed by 3 bases and J by 0 bases, leaving 14 bases between them. The CDR3 sequence: CASSLVRGSTTNEKLFF. The CDR3 region has the DNA TGTGCCAGCAGTTTGGTTCGCGGTAGTACAACTAATGAAAAACTGTTTTTT.

This clonotype was detected many times. This chain links TRBV12-3 or TRBV12-4 with TRBJ2-5; D is possibly TRBD1 (8 bases). The germline V and J ends were trimmed by 8 bases and 4 bases, with 20 bases remaining between them. The CDR3 sequence is 15 residues long. This CDR3 is CASRRQGTGGETQYF. The CDR3 region has the DNA TGTGCCAGCCGCAGACAGGGGACGGGAGGAGAGACCCAGTACTTC.

This chain links TRBV6-6 with TRBJ2-5; D may correspond to TRBD1 or TRBD2 (6 bases each). Germline-derived CDR1 and CDR2 are MNHNY and SVGAGI (reference sequence). The CDR3 spans 15 residues. V was shortened by 6 bases and J by 3 bases, with 17 bases between the two germline ends. CDR3 DNA sequence: TGTGCCAGCAGACCCCAAGGGGGGCCGGAAGAGACCCAGTACTTC. It specifies CASRPQGGPEETQYF.

This clonotype showed up just a few times. This rearrangement joins TRBV11-2 to TRBJ2-7; 10 bases match TRBD2. The CDR3 loop spans 15 amino acids. The V gene's germline CDR1 is SGHAT and CDR2 FQNNGV. With 6 bases clipped from V and 0 bases from J, the junction kept 5 bases outside the gene matches. In DNA, the CDR3 is TGTGCCAGCAGGGTAGCGGGGGGCGTCTCCTACGAGCAGTACTTC. It yields the protein CASRVAGGVSYEQYF.

The genes are TRBV5-4 and TRBJ1-4; the D is unclear. V was pared by 1 base and J by 4 bases, with 5 bases between. The CDR3 totals 13 residues. CDR1 is SGHNT and CDR2 is YYREEE in the germline V gene (reference sequence). The chain's CDR3 is CASSLWGNEKLFF. CDR3 nucleotide sequence: TGTGCCAGCAGCTTGTGGGGTAATGAAAAACTGTTTTTT.

This chain uses TRBV6-5 with TRBJ1-6; D unresolved. Trimming removed 6 bases at V and 2 bases at J, with 8 bases between. Germline V gene data show CDR1 as MNHEY and CDR2 as SVGAGI. The CDR3 spans 14 residues. The CDR3: CASRGVPYNSPLHF. The CDR3 nucleotides are TGTGCCAGCAGAGGTGTTCCCTATAATTCACCCCTCCACTTT.

This clonotype has just a few counts. The rearrangement joins TRBV7-9 to TRBJ1-1; D not resolved. Trimming took 4 bases from V and 1 from J, leaving 7 bases between them. Germline V gene lookup returns CDR1 SEHNR and CDR2 FQNEAQ (reference sequence). The CDR3 is 13 residues long. CDR3 region: CASSSFGNTEAFF. The CDR3 bases are TGTGCCAGCAGCTCCTTCGGGAACACTGAAGCTTTCTTT.

This clonotype was seen more than once but under ten times. The rearrangement joins TRBV12-3 or TRBV12-4 to TRBJ2-2; 10 bases fit TRBD1. The CDR3 length is 16 residues. V shed 5 bases and J 4 bases; nucleotides not matched to a gene: 7. For the CDR3, the DNA is TGTGCCAGCAGTCCCCGGACAGGGGGACTCACCGGGGAGCTGTTTTTT. Translation: CASSPRTGGLTGELFF.

This clonotype showed up many times. The CDR3 DNA is TGTGCCAGCAGCCAAGAGGGGTTTGGGACCCAGTACTTC. This gives the protein CASSQEGFGTQYF. This rearrangement joins TRBV3-1 to TRBJ2-5, with unresolved D. CDR3 length equals 13 residues. Trimming removed 0 bases from V and 7 bases from J, with 9 bases in between. Germline CDR1 reads LGHDT; CDR2 reads YNNKEL (reference sequence).

The genes are TRBV5-1 and TRBJ1-3; possible D gene TRBD1, 5 bases. Germline CDR1 is SGHRS and CDR2 is YFSETQ. The V end lost 3 bases, the J end lost 0 bases, and 13 bases lay between the germline ends. The CDR3 length is 16 residues. The CDR3 coding sequence is TGCGCCAGCAGCTCCAACGTTCAGGGCTCTGGAAACACCATATATTTT. This gives the protein CASSSNVQGSGNTIYF.

This clonotype appeared a few times. V and J are TRBV6-1 and TRBJ2-1; D remains ambiguous. Germline lookup yields CDR1 MNHNS and CDR2 SASEGT. The CDR3 runs to 12 residues. With 5 bases removed from V and 8 bases from J, the gap between germline ends came to 10 bases. The CDR3 here is CASSPRAYEQFF. The DNA of the CDR3 is TGTGCCAGCAGTCCAAGGGCTTATGAGCAGTTCTTC.